These 13 T cell receptor beta chains were all obtained from the same sample, sequenced in a study of blood T cells in healthy people across ages. A sample-barcoded 5' primer and a J-beta primer mix were used in a second PCR of about 7 to 12 cycles. TCRdb independently ran MiXCR on the 5' RACE reads; one entry per CDR3 protein. The sample holds around 1,000,000 distinct CDR3 sequences, 25% seen once. These data also featured in a second study, about T cells of mothers and their children.

Sequences were obtained from blood. These receptors were collected from a girl aged 2-10 years in good health.

This clonotype was counted between two and nine times. The V and J genes are TRBV12-3 or TRBV12-4 and TRBJ2-2; TRBD2 matches at 13 bases. With V trimmed by 6 bases and J by 6 bases, 7 bases remained unmatched. The CDR3 loop spans 16 amino acids. The CDR3 DNA sequence: TGTGCCAGCAGCACCACTAGCGGGGGGGCCCCCGGGGAGCTGTTTTTT. Translated, it gives CASSTTSGGAPGELFF.

J is TRBJ1-2 and V is TRBV20-1, with 9 bases aligning to TRBD1. The CDR3 is 16 amino acids. The junction had 8 bases not matched to a gene; V was cut back by 3 bases and J by 0 bases. Germline CDR1 and CDR2: DFQATT and SNEGSKA (reference sequence). DNA for the CDR3: TGCAGTGCTAGGCTTCCCGGGACAGGGTCTAACTATGGCTACACCTTC. It encodes CSARLPGTGSNYGYTF.

The chain couples TRBV3-1 to TRBJ2-5; TRBD1 matches at 7 bases. Gene TRBJ2-7 matches the end of the DNA better, so the J call may be wrong. Germline CDR1 reads LGHDT; CDR2 reads YNNKEL (reference sequence). The CDR3 is 14 amino acids. The CDR3 region is CASSPGGPTYEQYF. Here the CDR3 DNA reads TGTGCCAGCAGCCCAGGGGGACCTACCTACGAGCAGTACTTC.

This clonotype was detected a few times. The V gene is TRBV5-1, the J gene TRBJ2-3, with 7 bases lining up with TRBD1. From germline, CDR1 is SGHRS and CDR2 YFSETQ. The junction had 10 bases not matched to a gene; V was cut back by 0 bases and J by 6 bases. CDR3 length equals 16 residues. The CDR3: CASSLVGTDRGDTQYF. The CDR3, as DNA: TGCGCCAGCAGCTTGGTAGGGACAGACCGGGGCGATACGCAGTATTTT.

The chain carries TRBV27 and TRBJ1-5; D is possibly TRBD1 (5 bases). CDR1 is MNHEY and CDR2 is SMNVEV in the germline V gene (reference sequence). The CDR3 spans 14 residues. V was trimmed by 0 bases and J by 6 bases, leaving 9 bases between them. CDR3 amino acids: CASSLSGLGQPQHF. As DNA, the CDR3 is TGTGCCAGCAGTTTATCGGGGCTCGGTCAGCCCCAGCATTTT.

The chain employs TRBV4-2 and TRBJ1-1; D not resolved. The CDR3 loop spans 13 amino acids. CDR1 and CDR2 (germline): LGHNA, YNFKEQ. Deletions cut 0 bases from V and 10 bases from J, with 12 bases between. In DNA form, the CDR3 reads TGTGCCAGCAGCCAAGATTGTGAGGTGGTAGCTTTCTTT. Translated: CASSQDCEVVAFF.

The chain links TRBV4-2 to TRBJ2-2, with 12 positions matching TRBD2. The CDR3 sequence is 16 residues long. The V and J ends lost 1 base and 9 bases, in that order; junction bases with no gene match: 6. Germline CDR1 and CDR2: LGHNA and YNFKEQ. The CDR3 coding sequence is TGTGCCAGCAGCCAAGGACTAGCGGGAGAATTCTGGGAGCTGTTTTTT. Residues: CASSQGLAGEFWELFF.

This clonotype was detected only a few times. This rearrangement joins TRBV6-6 to TRBJ1-2; no reliable D call. The CDR3 is 14 residues long. Germline V gene lookup returns CDR1 MNHNY and CDR2 SVGAGI (reference sequence). Trimming stripped 2 bases from V and 0 bases from J, with 7 bases between. The CDR3 DNA is TGTGCCAGCAGTTACGTAGGACCTAACTATGGCTACACCTTC. Translating it yields CASSYVGPNYGYTF.

The V call is TRBV29-1, the J call TRBJ2-7; D call uncertain. CDR1 is SQVTM, CDR2 ANQGSEA, per germline. The CDR3 totals 15 residues. V was pared by 3 bases and J by 0 bases, with 15 bases between. The CDR3 loop is CSVEDMTDSSYEQYF. In DNA, the CDR3 is TGCAGCGTTGAGGATATGACGGATAGCTCCTACGAGCAGTACTTC.

The V and J genes are TRBV20-1 and TRBJ2-7; 14 positions match TRBD2. After removal of 1 base from V and 5 bases from J, the junction contained 7 bases not matched to a gene. Germline CDR1 and CDR2: DFQATT and SNEGSKA (reference sequence). The CDR3 is made up of 16 amino acids. The CDR3 loop is CSARAYRGLAGDEQYF. The CDR3 DNA reads TGCAGTGCTAGAGCCTATCGGGGACTAGCGGGAGACGAGCAGTACTTC.

Here the CDR3 DNA reads TGCAGCGTTGTGGTCGGGGAGCCGACAGATACGCAGTATTTT. Translation: CSVVVGEPTDTQYF. V gene TRBV29-1 combines with J gene TRBJ2-3; a possible D gene is TRBD2 (5 bases). The CDR3 has 14 residues. V was trimmed by 4 bases and J by 3 bases, leaving 14 bases between them. Germline-derived CDR1 and CDR2 are SQVTM and ANQGSEA.

The chain employs TRBV6-6 and TRBJ1-5, with D tentatively TRBD1 (6 bases). This CDR3 is 15 amino acids long. The germline CDR1 and CDR2 sequences are MNHNY and SVGAGI (reference sequence). Between the trimmed V and J ends, which lost 2 bases and 0 bases, there was a span of 8 bases. This CDR3 reads CASSYGTHSNQPQHF. As DNA, the CDR3 is TGTGCCAGCAGTTACGGGACACATAGCAATCAGCCCCAGCATTTT.

The chain couples TRBV7-9 to TRBJ1-2, with no clear D. Germline values: CDR1 SEHNR, CDR2 FQNEAQ (reference sequence). The CDR3 contains 13 residues. Between the trimmed V and J ends, which lost 1 base and 8 bases, there was a span of 11 bases. CDR3 in amino acids: CASSLGLESGYTF. The CDR3 DNA reads as TGTGCCAGCAGCTTAGGTCTTGAGAGCGGCTACACCTTC.